This is a list of T cell receptor beta chains from one sample in a study of lymphopenia after photon versus proton radiotherapy. TCRdb's copy holds only in-frame clones and misses some; the assay was immunoSEQ multiplex PCR. The sample includes some 30,000 clones, roughly 90% seen only once; the top ten take approximately 6.8%. This sample comprised peripheral blood, obtained from a patient treated with photon-based radiotherapy. These receptors originate from a woman aged 45-65 years with pancreatic cancer. CDR3s include the opening cysteine and the closing phenylalanine or tryptophan. D genes are given only for firm matches. The size field is filled for only some rows; it gives once, few, many or a size class.

CDR3 protein	CDR3 DNA	D gene	clone size	V gene	J gene
CASSLTGGNYGYTF	TGTGCCAGCAGCTTAACAGGGGGCAACTATGGCTACACCTTC	TRBD1	large	TRBV13	TRBJ1-2
CASSREGPEQYF	TGTGCCAGCAGCCGCGAGGGGCCCGAGCAGTACTTC	-	-	TRBV7-9	TRBJ2-7
CASSVARGPYNEQFF	TGTGCCAGCAGCGTAGCGAGGGGCCCATACAATGAGCAGTTCTTC	-	-	TRBV9	TRBJ2-1
CASSLLSGSTDTQYF	TGTGCCAGCAGCCTCTTGAGCGGGAGCACAGATACGCAGTATTTT	-	-	TRBV7-2	TRBJ2-3
CAWRKWDTEAFF	TGTGCCTGGAGGAAATGGGACACTGAAGCTTTCTTT	-	-	TRBV30	TRBJ1-1
CASSISLTSYEQYF	TGTGCCAGTAGTATATCCCTGACTAGCTACGAGCAGTACTTC	-	-	TRBV19	TRBJ2-7
CASSPPRTGSSHSNQPQHF	TGTGCCAGCTCACCACCGAGGACAGGGAGCTCCCATAGCAATCAGCCCCAGCATTTT	TRBD1	-	TRBV18	TRBJ1-5
CASSLLPSGGFSEQFF	TGTGCCAGCAGCTTACTCCCGAGCGGGGGTTTTTCTGAGCAGTTCTTC	TRBD2	-	TRBV11-3	TRBJ2-1
CASSLDGWGETQYF	TGTGCCAGCAGCTTAGATGGGTGGGGAGAGACCCAGTACTTC	-	-	TRBV11-2	TRBJ2-5
CAWGGQGAGGELFF	TGTGCCTGGGGCGGACAGGGGGCCGGCGGGGAGCTGTTTTTT	TRBD1	-	TRBV30	TRBJ2-2
CASRGLGTNYGYTF	TGTGCCAGCAGGGGTCTCGGGACTAACTATGGCTACACCTTC	-	-	TRBV6-6	TRBJ1-2
CASSDDRANTGELFF	TGCGCCAGCAGTGACGACAGGGCGAACACCGGGGAGCTGTTTTTT	TRBD1	few	TRBV10-1	TRBJ2-2
CASSRDSLTDTQYF	TGCGCCAGCAGCAGGGACAGTCTCACAGATACGCAGTATTTT	TRBD1	once	TRBV5-1	TRBJ2-3
CASSLQGPLSYEQYF	TGTGCCAGCAGCTTACAGGGCCCCCTCTCCTACGAGCAGTACTTC	-	-	TRBV7-2	TRBJ2-7
CASSPSGRPSEQYF	TGTGCCAGCAGCCCTAGCGGGAGGCCCTCCGAGCAGTACTTC	TRBD2	-	TRBV5-6	TRBJ2-7
CASSLVDRGAYEQYF	TGTGCCAGCAGCTTGGTTGACAGGGGAGCCTACGAGCAGTACTTC	TRBD1	-	TRBV11-2	TRBJ2-7
CASSFNGAAYEQYF	TGTGCCAGCAGTTTCAATGGGGCCGCCTACGAGCAGTACTTC	-	-	TRBV28	TRBJ2-7
CASSFGRDTEAFF	TGTGCCAGCAGCTTCGGCAGGGACACTGAAGCTTTCTTT	-	-	TRBV7-2	TRBJ1-1
CASTPGQGFYEQYF	TGTGCCAGCACCCCGGGACAGGGGTTTTACGAGCAGTACTTC	TRBD1	-	TRBV6-4	TRBJ2-7
CASSPKSNQPQHF	TGTGCCAGCTCACCGAAAAGCAATCAGCCCCAGCATTTT	-	-	TRBV18	TRBJ1-5
CASSVPAGQTNTGELFF	TGTGCCAGCAGCGTTCCCGCGGGACAAACGAACACCGGGGAGCTGTTTTTT	-	-	TRBV9	TRBJ2-2
CASSPTSGFYSDEQFF	TGTGCCAGCAGCCCGACTAGCGGATTTTATAGCGATGAGCAGTTCTTC	TRBD2	few	TRBV7-2	TRBJ2-1
CASSIESGSGANVLTF	TGTGCCAGTAGTATAGAGTCCGGCTCTGGGGCCAACGTCCTGACTTTC	-	-	TRBV19	TRBJ2-6
CASGGTGEETQYF	TGTGCTAGTGGTGGGACAGGGGAAGAGACCCAGTACTTC	TRBD1	-	TRBV12-5	TRBJ2-5
CASSQEQGSGYTF	TGTGCCAGCAGCCAAGAGCAGGGCTCCGGCTACACCTTC	-	-	TRBV4-2	TRBJ1-2
CASSLGAGRETQYF	TGTGCCAGCAGCTTAGGGGCAGGGAGAGAGACCCAGTACTTC	-	-	TRBV11-2	TRBJ2-5
CASSLITESNKYGYTF	TGTGCCAGCAGCTTAATCACTGAGAGTAACAAGTATGGCTACACCTTC	-	-	TRBV7-2	TRBJ1-2
CASSDWGYRATNYGYTF	TGCGCCAGCAGTGACTGGGGTTACAGGGCGACTAACTATGGCTACACCTTC	-	-	TRBV10-1	TRBJ1-2
CASSMGPGDTQYF	TGCGCCAGCAGCATGGGACCTGGAGATACGCAGTATTTT	-	-	TRBV5-1	TRBJ2-3
CASSESRDTGELFF	TGTGCCAGCAGTGAATCGCGGGACACCGGGGAGCTGTTTTTT	-	-	TRBV25-1	TRBJ2-2
CASSPPGATQYF	TGTGCCAGCTCACCTCCCGGGGCGACCCAGTACTTC	-	-	TRBV18	TRBJ2-5
CASSQDGGRGLGYTF	TGCGCCAGCAGCCAAGATGGTGGAAGGGGCTTAGGCTACACCTTC	-	-	TRBV4-1	TRBJ1-2
CSVFGGTDTQYF	TGCAGCGTTTTTGGCGGGACAGATACGCAGTATTTT	-	-	TRBV29-1	TRBJ2-3
CASRSYTGELFF	TGTGCCAGCAGGTCCTACACCGGGGAGCTGTTTTTT	-	-	TRBV7-2	TRBJ2-2
CASSPQVGAGANVLTF	TGTGCCAGCAGCCCCCAGGTAGGGGCTGGGGCCAACGTCCTGACTTTC	-	-	TRBV9	TRBJ2-6
CASSPLGTGARAYEQYF	TGTGCCAGCAGTCCCCTGGGTACGGGGGCGAGAGCCTACGAGCAGTACTTC	-	-	TRBV27	TRBJ2-7
CASTPGQGGSEQFF	TGTGCCAGTACGCCTGGACAGGGAGGGAGTGAGCAGTTCTTC	-	-	TRBV27	TRBJ2-1
CASSVGAGTYEQYF	TGTGCCAGTAGTGTAGGAGCAGGGACCTACGAGCAGTACTTC	-	-	TRBV19	TRBJ2-7
CASSLRLALETQYF	TGTGCCAGCAGCTTAAGACTAGCTCTAGAGACCCAGTACTTC	TRBD2	-	TRBV7-2	TRBJ2-5
CASSTGTSGVSYEQYF	TGTGCCAGCAGCACGGGGACTAGCGGAGTCTCCTACGAGCAGTACTTC	TRBD2	-	TRBV7-2	TRBJ2-7
CATIDGRLAYNEQFF	TGTGCCACCATTGATGGGAGACTCGCCTACAATGAGCAGTTCTTC	-	-	TRBV15	TRBJ2-1